This TCR beta chain was sequenced for a study of shared clonotypes between healthy human individuals (dated by TCRdb to the early 2020s). Background for the entire study: A few men and two women, aged 18 to 49 years, made up the cohort. Libraries were prepared and TCR repertoires were sequenced by different laboratories using diverse techniques, in order to increase sequencing depth and limit assay-specific biases. For each donor, CD4 naive and CD4 memory were each given three plates, CD8 naive was given two plates, and CD8 memory was given one plate. Blood TCR repertoires of a handful of healthy adults were deeply sequenced to estimate repertoire size and the extent of clonotype sharing between individuals. Per donor, leukapheresis produced somewhere between about 0.8 and 9.5 billion PBMCs. What the authors observed across the whole study: Compared with non-shared clonotypes, clonotypes shared by all four sorted-subset donors had higher generation probabilities. Naive subsets generally had larger estimated clonotype richness than memory subsets did. Incomplete sequencing was indicated by rarefaction of sorted-subset datasets, despite the large sequencing depth. Sampling was restricted to blood, and TCR repertoires in tissue are likely to differ from TCR repertoires in blood. When a few donors were compared, the shared fraction of clonotypes was about 5.5% for naive CD4, around 3.6% for naive CD8, 2% to 2.5% for memory CD4, and less than 0.5% for memory CD8. Because the study included only a small number of donors, the genetic and exposure-history diversity represented was limited. Based on pairwise subsampling, the degree of clonotype sharing among donors was expected to be affected by sequencing depth.

Via the germline V gene, CDR1 is SQVTM and CDR2 ANQGSEA. The CDR3 has 12 amino acids, counting the end cysteine and phenylalanine. Kept here is only the CDR3 DNA, which spans 36 bases and is read in frame from base 1. V loses 4 bases, J loses 0 bases, and the germline ends lie 7 bases apart. Notes on this clone: Which antigen it targets is not known. Base qualities are not at hand, and no much larger clone is one base apart.

TCR CDR3 regions were amplified from genomic DNA by multiplex PCR using the deep immunoSEQ assay. Extracted genomic DNA from each cell subset was distributed evenly across all wells of several immunoSEQ 96-well plates, and each plate was treated as a replicate. For sorted subsets, each replicate PCR was loaded with roughly 190 ng genomic DNA, equivalent to about 33,000 T cell genomes. The purified libraries were quantified using a Qubit 3.0 fluorometer, sized with a Bioanalyzer 2100, and then quantified again using the KAPA Library Quantification kit. Every immunoSEQ 96-well plate was sequenced on a separate single-read 150-cycle Illumina NextSeq 550 flow cell. The original methods were these. Because the immunoSEQ output included only junctional sequences and no quality scores, the filtering could not be the same as the filtering used for full-length reads. To assign V/J genes and CDR3, sequences were annotated using PyIR, a Python wrapper for IgBLAST v1.9, with IMGT germline references. Reads were removed for weak V/J assignments (E-value above 1e-6), missing CDR3, stop codons, out-of-frame junctions, or ambiguous translated residues. V3J clonotypes were defined as sequences sharing the same inferred V gene, J gene, and CDR3 amino acid sequence. The percentage overlap between two repertoires was calculated by dividing the number of shared unique clonotypes by the size of the smaller repertoire. RTK rarefaction, the Chao1 estimator, and Recon v2.1 estimates of unobserved clonotypes were used to assess repertoire richness. For all TCRbeta clonotypes obtained by the gDNA method from several donors, generation probabilities were computed with OLGA. TCRdb provides this immuneACCESS table in a form limited to in-frame rearrangements. Some clones are lacking; in checked studies, under half of them reflect an unresolved V gene, and why the rest are absent is not known. Clonal size and the V and J genes are those of that table, whereas D and trimming came from the DNA. In this sample the table shows about 700,000 clones, under 95% of which occur a single time. The ten largest make up approximately 25% of the sample.

For the CD8 naive samples, CD45RO-negative cells were positively selected for CCR7, yielding a CD45RA+CCR7+ population from which TemRA cells were excluded. Healthy HIV-negative adults with no recently reported acute infections or vaccinations were included as donors. Every donor was a Caucasian adult living in Nashville, Tennessee, USA. Blood was collected by leukapheresis, and PBMCs were isolated by Ficoll-Histopaque density gradient centrifugation and then cryopreserved in liquid nitrogen vapor phase. Analytical flow cytometry was used to check the purity and quantity of each magnetically sorted T cell population. From each sorted fraction, genomic DNA was isolated and quantified by UV absorbance on a Nanodrop 2000c.

The sample comprised naive CD8+ T cells sorted from blood. Taken with the paper, the label for cell subset or site translates to: CD45RA+CCR7+. This TCR was recovered from a man aged 30 to 45 in good health. The receptor chain draws on TRBV29-1 and TRBJ2-7; the D gene identity is not certain. The CDR3 in this case is CSVGNPSYEQYF. The DNA sequence follows: TGCAGCGTTGGGAACCCCTCCTACGAGCAGTACTTC.